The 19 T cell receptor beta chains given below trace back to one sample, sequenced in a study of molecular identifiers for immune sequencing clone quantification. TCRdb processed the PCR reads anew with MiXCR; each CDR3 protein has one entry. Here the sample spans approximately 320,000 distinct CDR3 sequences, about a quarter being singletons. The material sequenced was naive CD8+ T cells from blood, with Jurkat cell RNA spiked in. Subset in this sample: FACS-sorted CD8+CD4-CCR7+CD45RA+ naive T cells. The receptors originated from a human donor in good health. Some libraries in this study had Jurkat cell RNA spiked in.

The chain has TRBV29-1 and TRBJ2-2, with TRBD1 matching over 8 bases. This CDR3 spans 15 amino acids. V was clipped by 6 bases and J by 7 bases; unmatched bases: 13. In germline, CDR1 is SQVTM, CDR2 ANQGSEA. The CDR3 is CSVDLMDREDGELFF. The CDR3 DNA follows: TGCAGCGTCGACCTTATGGACAGGGAAGACGGGGAGCTGTTTTTT.

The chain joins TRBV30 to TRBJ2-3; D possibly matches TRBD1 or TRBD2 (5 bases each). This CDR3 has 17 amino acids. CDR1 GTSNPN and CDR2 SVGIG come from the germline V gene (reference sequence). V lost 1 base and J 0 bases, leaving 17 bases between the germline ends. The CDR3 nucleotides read TGTGCCTGGAGTGATAGGGGAAGCGGAGCTAGCACAGATACGCAGTATTTT. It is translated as CAWSDRGSGASTDTQYF. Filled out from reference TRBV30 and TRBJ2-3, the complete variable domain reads SQTIHQWPATLVQPVGSPLSLECTVEGTSNPNLYWYRQAAGRGLQLLFYSVGIGQISSEVPQNLSASRPQDRQFILSSKKLLLSDSGFYLCAWSDRGSGASTDTQYFGPGTRLTVL.

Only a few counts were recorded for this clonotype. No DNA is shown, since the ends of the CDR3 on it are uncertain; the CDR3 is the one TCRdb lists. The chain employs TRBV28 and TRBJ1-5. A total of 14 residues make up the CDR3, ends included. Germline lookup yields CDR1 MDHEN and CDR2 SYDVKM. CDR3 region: CASSTSDGNQPQHF.

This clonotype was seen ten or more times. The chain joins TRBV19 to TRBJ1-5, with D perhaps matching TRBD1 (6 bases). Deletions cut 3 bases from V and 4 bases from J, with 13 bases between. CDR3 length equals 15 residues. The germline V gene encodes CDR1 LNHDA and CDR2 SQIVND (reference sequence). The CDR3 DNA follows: TGTGCCAGTAGTATTGGGCAGGGGAAGAATCAGCCCCAGCATTTT. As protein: CASSIGQGKNQPQHF.

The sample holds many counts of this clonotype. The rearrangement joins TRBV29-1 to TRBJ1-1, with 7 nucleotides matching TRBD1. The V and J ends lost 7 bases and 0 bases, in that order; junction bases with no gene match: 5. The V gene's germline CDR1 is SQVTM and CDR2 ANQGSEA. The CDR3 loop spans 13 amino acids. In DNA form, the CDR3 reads TGCAGCGCCCGACAGGGTATGAACACTGAAGCTTTCTTT. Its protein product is CSARQGMNTEAFF.

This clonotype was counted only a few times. DNA of the CDR3: TGTGCCAGTAGTATCCCGGCCCGGCAGGGAGGCAATCAGCCCCAGCATTTT. Amino acids: CASSIPARQGGNQPQHF. The V call is TRBV19, the J call TRBJ1-5, with D possibly matching TRBD1 (5 bases). Germline-derived CDR1 and CDR2 are LNHDA and SQIVND (reference sequence). CDR3 length equals 17 residues. Trimming pared 3 bases from V and 2 bases from J, leaving 17 bases between. Filled out from reference TRBV19 and TRBJ1-5, the complete variable domain reads DGGITQSPKYLFRKEGQNVTLSCEQNLNHDAMYWYRQDPGQGLRLIYYSQIVNDFQKGDIAEGYSVSREKKESFPLTVTSAQKNPTAFYLCASSIPARQGGNQPQHFGDGTRLSIL.

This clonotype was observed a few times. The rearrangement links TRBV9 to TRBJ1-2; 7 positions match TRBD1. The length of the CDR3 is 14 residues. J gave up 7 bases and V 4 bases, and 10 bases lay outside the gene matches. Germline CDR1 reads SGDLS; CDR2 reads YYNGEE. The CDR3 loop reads CASSPRVEGAGYTF. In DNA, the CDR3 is TGTGCCAGCAGCCCACGTGTAGAGGGGGCTGGCTACACCTTC. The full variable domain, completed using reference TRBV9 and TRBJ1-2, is DSGVTQTPKHLITATGQRVTLRCSPRSGDLSVYWYQQSLDQGLQFLIQYYNGEERAKGNILERFSAQQFPDLHSELNLSSLELGDSALYFCASSPRVEGAGYTFGSGTRLTVV.

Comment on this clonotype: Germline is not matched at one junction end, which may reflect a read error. The CDR3 nucleotides are TGCGCCAGCAGCTTGAAGTTGACCAGGGGGAGCTCCAACAATGAGCAGTTCTTC. Amino acid sequence: CASSLKLTRGSSNNEQFF. This chain connects TRBV5-1 to TRBJ2-1, with 7 bases that match TRBD1. The CDR3 spans 18 residues. CDR1 is SGHRS and CDR2 is YFSETQ in the germline V gene.

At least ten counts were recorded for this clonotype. In DNA, the CDR3 is TGCGCCAGCAGCCGGGGACAGGGGGCGACTGAAGCTTTCTTT. Amino acids: CASSRGQGATEAFF. The chain employs TRBV4-1 and TRBJ1-1, with 12 bases that match TRBD1. Germline V gene data show CDR1 as MGHRA and CDR2 as YSYEKL. The V segment lost 4 bases and the J segment 5 bases; nucleotides outside the gene matches: 2. CDR3 length: 14 residues.

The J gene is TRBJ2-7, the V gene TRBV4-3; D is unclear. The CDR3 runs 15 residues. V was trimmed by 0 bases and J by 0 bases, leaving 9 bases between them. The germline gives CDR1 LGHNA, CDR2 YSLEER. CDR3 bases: TGCGCCAGCAGCCAAGATGGGCGCCGCTCCTACGAGCAGTACTTC. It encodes CASSQDGRRSYEQYF.

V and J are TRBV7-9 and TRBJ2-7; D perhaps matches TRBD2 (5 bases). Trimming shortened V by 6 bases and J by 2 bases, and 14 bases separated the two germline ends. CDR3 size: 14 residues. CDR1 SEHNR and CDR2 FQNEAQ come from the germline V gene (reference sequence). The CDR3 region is CASSRRARAYEQYF. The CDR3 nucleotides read TGTGCCAGCAGTCGGCGGGCCCGGGCCTACGAGCAGTACTTC.

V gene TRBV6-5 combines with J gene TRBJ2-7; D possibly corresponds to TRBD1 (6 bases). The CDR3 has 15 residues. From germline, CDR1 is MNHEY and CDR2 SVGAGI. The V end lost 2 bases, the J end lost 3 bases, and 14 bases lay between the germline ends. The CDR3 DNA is TGTGCCAGCAGTTACCGAGGGGGTTCCGACTACGAGCAGTACTTC. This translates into CASSYRGGSDYEQYF.

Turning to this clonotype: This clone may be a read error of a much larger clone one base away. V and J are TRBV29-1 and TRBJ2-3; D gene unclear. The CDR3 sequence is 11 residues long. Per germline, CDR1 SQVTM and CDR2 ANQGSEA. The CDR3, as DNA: TGCGGCGTGGGCCGCACAGATACGCAGTATTTT. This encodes CGVGRTDTQYF.

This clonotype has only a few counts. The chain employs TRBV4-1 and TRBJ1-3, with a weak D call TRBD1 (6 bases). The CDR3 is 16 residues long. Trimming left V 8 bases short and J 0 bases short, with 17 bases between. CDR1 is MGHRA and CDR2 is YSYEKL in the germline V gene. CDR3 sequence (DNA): TGCGCCAGCGAGACGGACAGCCTAAGCTCTGGAAACACCATATATTTT. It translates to CASETDSLSSGNTIYF.

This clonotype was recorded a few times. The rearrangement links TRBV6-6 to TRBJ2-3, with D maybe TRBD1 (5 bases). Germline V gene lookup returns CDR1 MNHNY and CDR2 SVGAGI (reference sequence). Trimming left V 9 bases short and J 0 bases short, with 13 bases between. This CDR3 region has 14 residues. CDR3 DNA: TGTGCCAGTGCGACAGTATATAGCACAGATACGCAGTATTTT. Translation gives CASATVYSTDTQYF.

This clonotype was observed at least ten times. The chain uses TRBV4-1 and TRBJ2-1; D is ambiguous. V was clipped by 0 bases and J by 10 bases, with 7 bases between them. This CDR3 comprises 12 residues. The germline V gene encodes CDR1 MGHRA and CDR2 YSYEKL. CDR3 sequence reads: CASSQDMREQFF. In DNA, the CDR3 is TGCGCCAGCAGCCAAGATATGAGAGAGCAGTTCTTC.

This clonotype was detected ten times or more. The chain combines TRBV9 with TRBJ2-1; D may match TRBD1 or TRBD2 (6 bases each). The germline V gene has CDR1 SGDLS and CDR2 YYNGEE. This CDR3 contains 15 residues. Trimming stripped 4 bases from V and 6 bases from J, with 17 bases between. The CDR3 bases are TGTGCCAGCAGCCCGGGGGCGGGTGGAGGCAATGAGCAGTTCTTC. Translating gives CASSPGAGGGNEQFF.

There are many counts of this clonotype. This CDR3 reads CASSQGGGQPQHF. CDR3 DNA sequence: TGCGCCAGCAGCCAAGGTGGTGGTCAGCCCCAGCATTTT. The chain is built from TRBV4-1 and TRBJ1-5; D is undetermined. This CDR3 is 13 amino acids long. Trimming pared 1 base from V and 6 bases from J, leaving 7 bases between. CDR1 and CDR2 from the germline V gene are MGHRA and YSYEKL.

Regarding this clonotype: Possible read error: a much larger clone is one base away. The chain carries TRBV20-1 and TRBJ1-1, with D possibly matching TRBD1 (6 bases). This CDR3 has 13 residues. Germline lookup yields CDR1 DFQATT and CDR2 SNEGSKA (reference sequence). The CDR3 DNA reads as TGCTGTGCTAGAGGGGACATGAACACTGAAGCTTTCTTT. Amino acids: CCARGDMNTEAFF.